This T cell receptor (beta chain) was captured in a study of spatial heterogeneity in lung cancer. About the research overall: The study consistently detected more beta-chain than alpha-chain sequences.

A unique molecular identifier was attached to every TCR cDNA molecule. TCRdb reprocessed the 5' RACE reads via MiXCR and lists one record per CDR3 protein. This table has some 25,000 distinct CDR3 sequences, 9.5% to 15% appearing once. About this clonotype: A much larger clonotype is one base distant, so this may be a read error.

This CDR3 is built from 13 residues. The germline V gene encodes CDR1 LNHDA and CDR2 SQIVND (reference sequence). Time point denoted: sample taken at primary tumor resection. The study sequenced unsorted whole RNA from tumor, nontumor lung or frozen PBMC. The chain is built from TRBV19 and TRBJ2-7; D may be TRBD2 (6 bases). The sequencing here drew on PBMCs, taken at surgery. The clonotype comes from a female donor with early-stage non-small cell lung cancer. The DNA of the CDR3 is TGTGCCGGTAGCCCTCGGGGGACCTACGAGCAGTACTTC. Protein sequence: CAGSPRGTYEQYF.